This T cell receptor (beta chain) is drawn from a study of regulatory T cells in long-lasting Graves disease. Study results and caveats: Small numbers of samples may have cut accuracy. Patients with persistent disease showed a bias toward TRBV28, TRBJ1-2 and TRBJ2-5.

With regard to this clonotype: What it binds is not known.

CDR3 regions were amplified by Arm-PCR using iRepertoire HTBI primers to build TCR beta libraries. Each CDR3 protein is one row after TCRdb ran MiXCR on the multiplex PCR reads. This sample carries approximately 440,000 distinct CDR3 sequences, 20% to 25% of them seen once, and the ten largest clones take approximately 25%. The trim removed 2 bases at V and 6 bases at J, leaving 8 bases unmatched. The CDR3 spans 16 residues. CDR1 is MNHEY and CDR2 is SMNVEV in the germline V gene (reference sequence). Time point in this sample: persistent/refractory GD, antithyroid drugs over 5 years with positive TRAb. Preparation of the TCR library used RNA extracted from PBMCs.

The receptor was isolated from a female donor with Graves disease. Sample: peripheral blood mononuclear cells (PBMCs), taken when the disease was refractory, from a patient treated with antithyroid drugs. The chain recombines TRBV27 with TRBJ1-1, with 11 bases identical to TRBD1. In DNA form, the CDR3 reads TGTGCCAGCAGTTTAGGTTTGGGACAGGGGGGCCCTGAAGCTTTCTTT. Its protein is CASSLGLGQGGPEAFF.